The 11 T cell receptor beta chains presented below share a single source sample, sequenced in a study of T cell repertoires in aging, cancer and after chemotherapy. Rearranged V-D-J TRB sequences were amplified with a mixed TRB-A/B primer pool. TCRdb re-called the multiplex PCR reads with MiXCR, one entry per CDR3 protein. The sample lists some 9,300 distinct CDR3 sequences, 20% to 30% occurring once. Amplification of TCR beta used genomic DNA extracted from peripheral blood. Sequenced input: blood. These TCRs come from a human donor with a blood cancer. The donor label of this sample is uncertain.

J is TRBJ2-1 and V is TRBV21-1; TRBD1 is the table's D call, not checked against the DNA. TRBV21-1 represents a pseudogene. The CDR3 is 18 residues long. The CDR3 reads CASSSLTAGTEVYNEQFF. For the CDR3, the DNA is TGTGCCAGCAGCTCTCTTACCGCCGGGACAGAGGTATACAATGAGCAGTTCTTC.

This clonotype rates as medium-sized. This chain joins TRBV6-5 and TRBJ2-7; 11 bases align to TRBD2. There are 16 residues in the CDR3. V lost 5 bases, J lost 0 bases, and 6 bases stayed unmatched. Germline V CDR1 and CDR2: MNHEY, SVGAGI. The CDR3 coding sequence is TGTGCCAGCAGTACACTTAGCGGGAGGGCCTCCTACGAGCAGTACTTC. Amino acids: CASSTLSGRASYEQYF.

This clonotype has at least ten counts. The chain uses TRBV7-6 and TRBJ2-7, with D perhaps TRBD1 (5 bases). Deletions cut 0 bases from V and 7 bases from J, with 10 bases between. From germline, CDR1 is SGHVS and CDR2 FNYEAQ. The CDR3 runs 13 residues. The CDR3 spells CASSLAEAGEQYF. In nucleotides, the CDR3 is TGTGCCAGCAGCTTAGCGGAAGCAGGGGAGCAGTACTTC.

Turning to this clonotype: At one end the junction does not follow the germline gene, possibly because of a read error. The V gene is TRBV30, the J gene TRBJ2-6; D is possibly TRBD1 or TRBD2 (5 bases each). The CDR3 has 15 amino acids. Germline loops: CDR1 GTSNPN, CDR2 SVGIG (reference sequence). DNA of the CDR3: TGTACCTGGAGCCGGGACGGCTCTGGGGCCAACGTCCTGACTTTC. It encodes CTWSRDGSGANVLTF.

The chain links TRBV28 to TRBJ1-5; 8 positions match TRBD1. The CDR3 has 14 amino acids. Trimming took 4 bases from V and 6 from J; bases not matched to a gene: 5. CDR1 and CDR2 (germline): MDHEN, SYDVKM. The DNA for the CDR3 is TGTGCCAGCAGTTCGACAGGGGCGATTCAGCCCCAGCATTTT. It specifies CASSSTGAIQPQHF.

This clonotype is categorized as medium-sized (0.01 to 0.1%). CDR3: CASTVTGLESYNEQFF. CDR3 coding DNA: TGTGCCAGCACCGTGACGGGACTAGAGTCCTACAATGAGCAGTTCTTC. The chain couples TRBV27 to TRBJ2-1; 8 nucleotides line up with TRBD2. Trimming took 7 bases from V and 1 from J; bases not matched to a gene: 9. The CDR3 contains 16 residues. Germline assignment: CDR1 MNHEY and CDR2 SMNVEV (reference sequence).

The chain links TRBV10-3 to TRBJ1-2; tentatively, D is TRBD1 (6 bases). CDR1 is ENHRY and CDR2 is SYGVKD in the germline V gene. The V end was cut by 7 bases, the J end by 3 bases, with 12 bases between. This CDR3 contains 13 residues. In nucleotides, the CDR3 is TGTGCCATCATAGGGGGACGGGACTATGGCTACACCTTC. Protein sequence: CAIIGGRDYGYTF.

This clonotype is labeled as medium-sized (0.01 to 0.1%). Written as DNA, the CDR3 is TGTGCCAGCAGTCGGGGCAATAGCAATCAGCCCCAGCATTTT. This gives the protein CASSRGNSNQPQHF. The V gene is TRBV6-5, the J gene TRBJ1-5; tentatively, D is TRBD1 (5 bases). CDR1 is MNHEY and CDR2 is SVGAGI in the germline V gene. Between the trimmed V and J ends, which lost 5 bases and 0 bases, there was a span of 8 bases. The CDR3 extends over 14 amino acids.

This clonotype was seen more than once but under ten times. The V call is TRBV5-4, the J call TRBJ1-6; D might be TRBD1 (6 bases). The V end was cut by 0 bases, the J end by 0 bases, with 10 bases between. CDR3 size: 17 residues. The germline CDR1 and CDR2 sequences are SGHNT and YYREEE (reference sequence). The CDR3 region has the DNA TGTGCCAGCAGCTTGGAGTCAGGGGCCTCCTATAATTCACCCCTCCACTTT. It codes for CASSLESGASYNSPLHF.

This clonotype has only a few counts. The rearrangement links TRBV7-9 to TRBJ2-5; D could derive from TRBD1 or TRBD2 (5 bases each). The CDR3 runs 13 residues. The germline V gene encodes CDR1 SEHNR and CDR2 FQNEAQ (reference sequence). Trimming took 3 bases from V and 5 from J, leaving 10 bases between them. The CDR3 DNA reads TGTGCCAGCAGCTTGGGAAGGGACGAGACCCAGTACTTC. Translation gives CASSLGRDETQYF. The variable domain in full, completed from reference TRBV7-9 and TRBJ2-5, reads DTGVSQNPRHKITKRGQNVTFRCDPISEHNRLYWYRQTLGQGPEFLTYFQNEAQLEKSRLLSDRFSAERPKGSFSTLEIQRTEQGDSAMYLCASSLGRDETQYFGPGTRLLVL.

This clonotype is categorized as medium-sized (0.01 to 0.1%). The rearrangement uses TRBV30 and TRBJ1-2, with TRBD1 matching 7 bases. Germline V gene data show CDR1 as GTSNPN and CDR2 as SVGIG (reference sequence). The CDR3 is 14 amino acids. J gave up 2 bases and V 3 bases, and 6 bases lay outside the gene matches. The CDR3, as DNA: TGTGCCTGGAGCCCGGGACAGCACAACTATGGCTACACCTTC. Translated: CAWSPGQHNYGYTF.